A selection of T cell receptor beta chains follows, all from one sample in a study of T cell clonotyping in hematopoietic cell transplantation. Sequencing used immunoSEQ multiplex PCR; TCRdb keeps in-frame clones, though not all of them. There are thousands of clones in the sample; roughly 97% occur only once, and around 16% lies in the top ten. Sequencing used peripheral blood mononuclear cells, obtained before stem cell transplant. The receptors here all came from a man aged 70-80 years with acute myeloid leukemia. Some clones in this sample may be carry-over from other donors' samples. Both conserved end residues are part of each CDR3. A D gene is named only where the DNA matches it firmly. Rows give clone size only sometimes, using once, few, many, or a class for an expanded clone.

V gene	clone size	D gene	J gene	CDR3 DNA	CDR3 protein
TRBV6-6	NA	NA	TRBJ1-5	TGTGCCAGCAGTTACTCGGCGGGGGGCCATCAGCCCCAGCATTTT	CASSYSAGGHQPQHF
TRBV19	NA	NA	TRBJ1-6	TGTGCCAGTAGAATGGGCCAGGGGTTTAATTCACCCCTCCACTTT	CASRMGQGFNSPLHF
TRBV7-2	NA	NA	TRBJ1-3	TGTGCCAGCAGCTTAGCGTCAGAGGGGCTGACTGGAAACACCATATATTTT	CASSLASEGLTGNTIYF
TRBV11-2	NA	NA	TRBJ2-7	TGTGCCAGCAGCTTAGAGTACGGGGGCTACGAGCAGTACTTC	CASSLEYGGYEQYF
TRBV11-2	NA	NA	TRBJ2-5	TGTGCCAGCAGCTTATGGCGATCAGAGACCCAGTACTTC	CASSLWRSETQYF
TRBV10-1	NA	TRBD1	TRBJ2-2	TGCGCCAGCAGTGAGACGAGTGACAGGGGGAACACCGGGGAGCTGTTTTTT	CASSETSDRGNTGELFF
TRBV7-9	NA	NA	TRBJ1-4	TGTGCCAGCAGCTTAGACAGGAGAGTGGAAAAACTGTTTTTT	CASSLDRRVEKLFF
TRBV6-5	few	TRBD2	TRBJ2-1	TGTGCCAGCTCCCTTGTACTAGCGGTCAACAATGAGCAGTTCTTC	CASSLVLAVNNEQFF
TRBV5-1	once	NA	TRBJ2-5	TGCGCCAGCAGCTTGGCAGGCTCCAGTCAAGAGACCCAGTACTTC	CASSLAGSSQETQYF
TRBV4-2	NA	NA	TRBJ2-2	TGTGCCAGCAGCCAAGTTAGTATTGTCGGGGAGCTGTTTTTT	CASSQVSIVGELFF
TRBV6-1	NA	NA	TRBJ1-2	TGTGCCAGCCGTTGGACAGCAGGCTATGGCTACACCTTC	CASRWTAGYGYTF
TRBV30	NA	TRBD1	TRBJ1-5	TGTGCCTGGACTCTTCAGGGGGGTAACCAGCCCCAGCATTTT	CAWTLQGGNQPQHF
TRBV6-5	NA	NA	TRBJ1-5	TGTGCCAGCAGTTATTCAACCAGACCCGGCGAACCCCAGCATTTT	CASSYSTRPGEPQHF
TRBV27	NA	NA	TRBJ1-2	TGTGCCAGCAGCCTTATGGGGACGGAGATGGGATACACCTTC	CASSLMGTEMGYTF
TRBV29-1	NA	NA	TRBJ2-1	TGCAGCGTTGATAGGACGGGAAGTCACAATGAGCAGTTCTTC	CSVDRTGSHNEQFF
TRBV29-1	once	NA	TRBJ2-7	TGCAGCGTGCAAGCTAACAGGGACTCCTACGAGCAGTACTTC	CSVQANRDSYEQYF
TRBV11-2	NA	TRBD1	TRBJ2-2	TGTGCCAGCAGGGACAGGGGGCGATACACCGGGGAGCTGTTTTTT	CASRDRGRYTGELFF
TRBV5-1	NA	NA	TRBJ1-2	TGCGCCAGCAGCCCCGGGACGGCAGCCTATGGCTACACCTTC	CASSPGTAAYGYTF
TRBV7-9	NA	NA	TRBJ1-2	TGTGCCAGCAGCCGCCGGGGTAACTATGGCTACACCTTC	CASSRRGNYGYTF
TRBV5-1	NA	NA	TRBJ1-5	TGCGCCAGCAGGACAGGCATAAATCAGCCCCAGCATTTT	CASRTGINQPQHF
TRBV10-1	NA	TRBD2	TRBJ2-7	TGCGCCAGCAGTGAGTCTAGCGGGGGAAATTCCTACGAGCAGTACTTC	CASSESSGGNSYEQYF
TRBV11-2	NA	NA	TRBJ2-5	TGTGCCAGCAGCCGTGGAGCCCAAGAGACCCAGTACTTC	CASSRGAQETQYF
TRBV7-9	NA	TRBD1	TRBJ1-1	TGTGCCAGCAGGAAAGGGACAGGCGTAGGCACTGAAGCTTTCTTT	CASRKGTGVGTEAFF
TRBV20-1	NA	NA	TRBJ2-1	TGCAGTGCTATTGTCGGGGAGCAGTTCTTC	CSAIVGEQFF
TRBV6-5	NA	TRBD1	TRBJ1-1	TGTGCCAGCAAACCGGGACAGGTGAACACTGAAGCTTTCTTT	CASKPGQVNTEAFF
TRBV5-1	NA	TRBD1	TRBJ1-2	TGCGCCAGCAGCCAACTACAGGGGGCAATAGGCTACACCTTC	CASSQLQGAIGYTF
TRBV4-3	NA	NA	TRBJ1-5	TGCGCCAGCAGCCAAGATCGAGGACACATCAATCAGCCCCAGCATTTT	CASSQDRGHINQPQHF
TRBV20-1	NA	NA	TRBJ2-7	TGCAGTGTCGCCCTCTCCTACGAGCAGTACTTC	CSVALSYEQYF
TRBV7-8	NA	TRBD1	TRBJ2-7	TGTGCCAGCAGCTTAGTCGACAGGGACTACGAGCAGTACTTC	CASSLVDRDYEQYF
TRBV19	NA	TRBD1	TRBJ1-2	TGTGCCAGTAACCCCGGACAGGGATGGGATGGCTACACCTTC	CASNPGQGWDGYTF
TRBV7-9	NA	NA	TRBJ1-4	TGTGCCAGCAGCTTATCGGCAGCGAATGAAAAACTGTTTTTT	CASSLSAANEKLFF
TRBV7-2	once	TRBD2	TRBJ2-7	TGTGCCAGCAGCTTTAAAGCGGGAACCTACGAGCAGTACTTC	CASSFKAGTYEQYF
TRBV5-1	once	NA	TRBJ1-1	TGCGCCAGCAGCTTGGAGCCCCCACCGGGGGCTGGGAACACTGAAGCTTTCTTT	CASSLEPPPGAGNTEAFF
TRBV9	NA	NA	TRBJ2-7	TGTGCCAGCAGCGTAGAGGGGTGGGGGACCTACGAGCAGTACTTC	CASSVEGWGTYEQYF
TRBV19	NA	NA	TRBJ2-7	TGTGCCAGTAGTATAAGGGGAACCTACGAGCAGTACTTC	CASSIRGTYEQYF
TRBV19	NA	NA	TRBJ1-5	TGTGCCAGTAGTTCCCCGACTGCTTTCAATCAGCCCCAGCATTTT	CASSSPTAFNQPQHF
TRBV30	NA	NA	TRBJ1-3	TGTGCCTATTTTAGGGGTTTTGGAAACACCATATATTTT	CAYFRGFGNTIYF
TRBV5-1	NA	NA	TRBJ1-1	TGCGCCAGCAGCTTTCCAGGGTCTGTCACTGAAGCTTTCTTT	CASSFPGSVTEAFF
TRBV7-2	NA	NA	TRBJ2-3	TGTGCCAGCAGCTTAGCCTTTGCAGATACGCAGTATTTT	CASSLAFADTQYF
TRBV4-3	NA	TRBD2	TRBJ2-1	TGCGCCAGCAGCCAAGATAGATTGGCTAGCGGGAGTAGTGAGCAGTTCTTC	CASSQDRLASGSSEQFF
TRBV5-1	NA	NA	TRBJ1-1	TGCGCCAGCAGCCCCGGGGGCCTTGGGAACACTGAAGCTTTCTTT	CASSPGGLGNTEAFF
TRBV7-2	few	NA	TRBJ1-3	TGTGGTCCTCGCTCTGGAAACACCATATATTTT	CGPRSGNTIYF
TRBV5-1	NA	NA	TRBJ2-1	TGCGCCAGCAGCTTGGGTGTTGGTAGTGAGCAGTTCTTC	CASSLGVGSEQFF
TRBV4-2	NA	TRBD1	TRBJ2-7	TGTGCCAGCAGCCAGCTAGGAGGATCGAACAGGGGCTACGAGCAGTACTTC	CASSQLGGSNRGYEQYF